This T cell receptor beta chain was documented in a study of T cell responses to AZD1222 COVID-19 vaccine. Germline loops: CDR1 MNHEY, CDR2 SVGEGT. CDR3 length: 16 residues. With 6 bases removed from V and 4 bases from J, the gap between germline ends came to 21 bases. Profiling relied on immunoSEQ multiplex PCR, and the TCRdb table lists in-frame clones only, not all of them. The sample holds about 92,000 clones, roughly 90% seen once. In the case of this clone: What it binds is not known.

Study-wide points: Repertoire sampling occurred only after the peak T cell response. Donors were largely white British and mainly female; clonal diversity was possibly underestimated. Among vaccine-associated CD4 TCRs, coverage spanned spike, with dominance at 160-218 and 743-854. Spike-specific TCR breadth and depth both grew after two AZD1222 doses.

The sequence came from an adult in good health. The source material was peripheral blood, sampled on day 0 of AZD1222 vaccination. The V and J genes are TRBV6-2 or TRBV6-3 and TRBJ2-5; the D call may be TRBD1 or TRBD2 (5 bases each). In DNA form, the CDR3 reads TGTGCCAGCAGCCTAACCGGGACGGAGACCGTAGAGACCCAGTACTTC. Its translation: CASSLTGTETVETQYF.